This T cell receptor beta chain was sequenced for a study of shared T cell receptors in the human thymus. Some clones are missing from TCRdb's copy, which holds only in-frame ones; the method was immunoSEQ multiplex PCR. The repertoire holds 600,000 or so clones, around 87% seen once, with 0.0094% in the top ten. There are 13 residues in the CDR3. V lost 5 bases and J 7 bases, leaving 15 bases between the germline ends. Germline V gene lookup returns CDR1 MDHEN and CDR2 SYDVKM. These sequences were also reported in another study, on human thymus T cells.

This TCR came from a boy in the first two years of life with a congenital heart defect. The J gene is TRBJ2-7, the V gene TRBV28; D is perhaps TRBD1 (5 bases). Sequenced: thymocytes. This CDR3 reads CASSPHRDREQYF. DNA for the CDR3: TGTGCCAGCAGTCCCCATAGAGACAGAGAGCAGTACTTC. Based on the CDR3 plus reference TRBV28 and TRBJ2-7, the full variable domain is DVKVTQSSRYLVKRTGEKVFLECVQDMDHENMFWYRQDPGLGLRLIYFSYDVKMKEKGDIPEGYSVSREKKERFSLILESASTNQTSMYLCASSPHRDREQYFGPGTRLTVT.